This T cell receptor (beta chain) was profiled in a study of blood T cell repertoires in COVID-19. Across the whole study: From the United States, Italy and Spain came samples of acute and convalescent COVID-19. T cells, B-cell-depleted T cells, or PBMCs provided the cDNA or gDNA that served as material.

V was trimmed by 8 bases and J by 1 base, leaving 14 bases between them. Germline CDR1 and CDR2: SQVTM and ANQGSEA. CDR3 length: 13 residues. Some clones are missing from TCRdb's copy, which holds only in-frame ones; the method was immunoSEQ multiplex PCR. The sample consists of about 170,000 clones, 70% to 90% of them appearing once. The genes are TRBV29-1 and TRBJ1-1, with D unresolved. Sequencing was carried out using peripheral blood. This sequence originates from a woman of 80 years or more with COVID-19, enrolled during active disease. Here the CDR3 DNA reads TGCAGCTCCGTGGAGATATCGAACACTGAAGCTTTCTTT. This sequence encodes CSSVEISNTEAFF. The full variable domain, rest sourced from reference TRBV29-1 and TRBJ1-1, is SAVISQKPSRDICQRGTSLTIQCQVDSQVTMMFWYRQQPGQSLTLIATANQGSEATYESGFVIDKFPISRPNLTFSTLTVSNMSPEDSSIYLCSSVEISNTEAFFGQGTRLTVV.